This T cell receptor beta chain stems from a study of blood T cell repertoires in COVID-19. In the study overall: Specimens from acute and convalescent COVID-19 originated in the United States, Italy and Spain. T cells, B-cell-depleted T cells, or PBMCs supplied cDNA or gDNA.

CDR1 is LGHDT, CDR2 YNNKEL, per germline (reference sequence). V was trimmed by 3 bases and J by 7 bases, leaving 21 bases between them. The CDR3 is 16 residues long. Profiled with immunoSEQ multiplex PCR; TCRdb holds only in-frame clones, not every one. The data show 150,000 or so clones, about 79% seen once. V is TRBV3-1 (or the pseudogene TRBV3-2) and J is TRBJ1-2; D is perhaps TRBD1 (6 bases). Sequencing was carried out using peripheral blood. This clonotype originated in a woman between 55 and 75 years old with acute or convalescent COVID-19. The CDR3 region is CASSQADRPDVGGYTF. The CDR3 DNA reads TGTGCCAGCAGCCAGGCAGACAGGCCCGACGTCGGTGGCTACACCTTC.